These T cell receptor beta chains were read from a single sample in a study of PD-1 blockade in mismatch repair-deficient tumors. The repertoire was sequenced with immunoSEQ multiplex PCR; TCRdb's copy has only in-frame clones and lacks some. The table lists about 84,000 clones, 65% to 85% of them singletons. The source material was peripheral blood, sampled 12 weeks after starting pembrolizumab. These receptors came from an adult with mismatch repair-deficient cancer. Both conserved end residues are part of each CDR3. D genes are given only for firm matches. Rows may omit the clone size; those that give it use once, few, many or a size class.

d_call clone_size j_call v_call cdr3_nt cdr3_aa
. once TRBJ1-3 TRBV27 TGTGCCATCCACTCCCAGGGAAACACCATATATTTT CAIHSQGNTIYF
TRBD2 . TRBJ2-4 TRBV29-1 TGCAGCGTCGGGGCTGCGGCGGGAGGGCCAGGAAACATTCAGTACTTC CSVGAAAGGPGNIQYF
TRBD2 . TRBJ2-1 TRBV10-3 TGTGCCATCAGTGAAAACCCCGGGACTAGCGGGAGGAATGAGCAGTTCTTC CAISENPGTSGRNEQFF
. few TRBJ1-3 TRBV5-8 TGTGCCAGCAGCTTTAGGGGTGGAAACACCATATATTTT CASSFRGGNTIYF
. . TRBJ2-7 TRBV6-5 TGTGCCAGCACCTACCCGCCTTCCTACGAGCAGTACTTC CASTYPPSYEQYF
TRBD1 . TRBJ2-1 TRBV14 TGTGCCAGCAGCCAATTACATCGGACAGGGAGCGATAATGAGCAGTTCTTC CASSQLHRTGSDNEQFF
. . TRBJ1-1 TRBV27 TGTGCCAGCAGGTACTCCGACACAGCGGGCACTGAAGCTTTCTTT CASRYSDTAGTEAFF
. . TRBJ2-5 TRBV6-5 TGTGCCAGCAGTTACTTAGAGACCCAGTACTTC CASSYLETQYF
. . TRBJ2-6 TRBV27 TGTGCCAGCAGTTTCAATGGGGAGAACAGGGCGGGGGCCAACGTCCTGACTTTC CASSFNGENRAGANVLTF
. once TRBJ1-1 TRBV6-1 TGTGCCAGCAGAATACAGGATTTCGGCACTGAAGCTTTCTTT CASRIQDFGTEAFF
TRBD2 . TRBJ2-5 TRBV28 TGTGCCAGCGCCAGCGGGAGTGTAGAGACCCAGTACTTC CASASGSVETQYF
. . TRBJ1-4 TRBV2 TGTGCCAGCAGCGCTAGAAGACATTGGGGTGAAAAACTGTTTTTT CASSARRHWGEKLFF